Listed here are 25 T cell receptor beta chains from one sample, sequenced in a study of blood T cells in healthy people across ages. Through a sample-barcoded 5' primer and a J-beta primer mix, a second PCR was run for roughly 7 to 12 cycles. TCRdb reprocessed the 5' RACE reads via MiXCR and lists one record per CDR3 protein. The repertoire includes almost 550,000 distinct CDR3 sequences, around 24% of them detected once, and under 9% sits in the top ten. This sample also belongs to another study, concerning T cells of mothers and their children.

Sequencing was performed on blood. These receptors all come from a boy aged 10-17 years in good health.

This clonotype was counted once. The chain is built from TRBV3-1 and TRBJ1-4; maybe TRBD1 (5 bases). Trimming shortened V by 5 bases and J by 7 bases, and 29 bases separated the two germline ends. This CDR3 contains 19 residues. Germline V gives CDR1 LGHDT, CDR2 YNNKEL (reference sequence). The CDR3 region has the DNA TGTGCCAGCAGCGAAACCGGCCAGGGTAGTCTGAGGGCTAGTGAAAAACTGTTTTTT. This codes for CASSETGQGSLRASEKLFF.

This clonotype has a handful of counts. This chain joins TRBV6-2 or TRBV6-3 and TRBJ2-5; 9 bases fit TRBD1. CDR3 length: 14 residues. With 5 bases clipped from V and 7 bases from J, the junction kept 8 bases outside the gene matches. Per germline, CDR1 MNHEY and CDR2 SVGEGT. Here the CDR3 reads CASSTEGTGRTQYF. The CDR3 DNA sequence: TGTGCCAGCAGTACAGAAGGGACAGGGAGGACCCAGTACTTC.

The chain is built from TRBV28 and TRBJ2-7; 10 bases are a match to TRBD2. The V gene's germline CDR1 is MDHEN and CDR2 SYDVKM. The J segment lost 7 bases and the V segment lost 4 bases, leaving 10 bases of the junction unmatched. This CDR3 is built from 15 residues. CDR3 coding DNA: TGTGCCAGCAGTTATACTCCGGGACTAGCGCCTGAGCAGTACTTC. It translates to CASSYTPGLAPEQYF.

This clonotype was seen more than once but under ten times. This chain uses TRBV6-2 or TRBV6-3 with TRBJ2-1; no clear D. This CDR3 has 15 amino acids. V was shortened by 4 bases and J by 2 bases, with 12 bases between the two germline ends. CDR1 and CDR2 from the germline V gene are MNHEY and SVGEGT. The CDR3 is CASSSRLVPYNEQFF. DNA of the CDR3: TGTGCCAGCAGTTCCCGGCTAGTCCCCTACAATGAGCAGTTCTTC.

There are a few counts of this clonotype. The chain links TRBV28 to TRBJ1-2; a weak D match, TRBD1 (5 bases). Germline CDR1 MDHEN, CDR2 SYDVKM. CDR3 length equals 13 residues. V lost 6 bases to trimming and J lost 7 bases, with 15 bases between them. In DNA form, the CDR3 reads TGTGCCAGCAGGAACCCTGGGACGGGTGGCTACACCTTC. Encoded protein: CASRNPGTGGYTF.

The chain has TRBV7-3 and TRBJ2-2, with D perhaps TRBD1 or TRBD2 (5 bases each). V gave up 5 bases and J gave up 4 bases, with 17 bases separating them. The germline gives CDR1 SGHTA, CDR2 FQGTGA. CDR3 length: 16 residues. CDR3 sequence reads: CASSLTGTRATGELFF. For the CDR3, the DNA is TGTGCCAGCAGCCTCACTGGGACGAGAGCCACCGGGGAGCTGTTTTTT. The full variable domain, rest sourced from reference TRBV7-3 and TRBJ2-2, is GAGVSQTPSNKVTEKGKYVELRCDPISGHTALYWYRQSLGQGPEFLIYFQGTGAADDSGLPNDRFFAVRPEGSVSTLKIQRTERGDSAVYLCASSLTGTRATGELFFGEGSRLTVL.

This chain connects TRBV7-8 to TRBJ1-1, with 9 positions matching TRBD1. The V and J ends lost 3 bases and 5 bases, in that order; junction bases with no gene match: 7. The CDR3 is made up of 15 amino acids. Germline values: CDR1 SGHVS, CDR2 FQNEAQ. The CDR3 loop is CASSFTGTGRTEAFF. CDR3 nucleotides: TGTGCCAGCAGCTTCACCGGGACAGGGAGAACTGAAGCTTTCTTT.

This clonotype was seen a handful of times. This chain uses TRBV15 with TRBJ2-1; 7 bases match TRBD1. The J call may be mistaken, given a closer DNA end match to TRBJ2-7. The CDR3 consists of 13 residues. Looked up from germline, CDR1 is LNHNV and CDR2 is YYDKDF (reference sequence). The CDR3 DNA follows: TGTGCCACCAGCAAAGACAGGGCCTACGAGCAGTACTTC. The encoded protein is CATSKDRAYEQYF.

This chain joins TRBV29-1 and TRBJ1-4; the D gene is possibly TRBD1 (5 bases). This CDR3 is built from 13 residues. V lost 1 base to trimming and J lost 8 bases, with 11 bases between them. Germline V lookup: CDR1 SQVTM, CDR2 ANQGSEA. CDR3 region: CSVEVGGDEKLFF. The CDR3 coding sequence is TGCAGCGTTGAAGTGGGGGGGGACGAAAAACTGTTTTTT.

The chain has TRBV12-3 or TRBV12-4 and TRBJ2-1; tentatively, D is TRBD1 or TRBD2 (5 bases each). CDR3 size: 15 residues. V shed 6 bases and J shed 4 bases, with 16 bases lying between them. DNA for the CDR3: TGTGCCAGCAGCCGATCCGGGGACGGATACAATGAGCAGTTCTTC. It yields the protein CASSRSGDGYNEQFF.

V and J are TRBV25-1 and TRBJ2-3; 8 positions match TRBD2. Per germline, CDR1 MGHDK and CDR2 SYGVNS. The V gene end was trimmed by 2 bases and the J gene end by 2 bases; junction bases not matched to a gene: 3. The CDR3 loop spans 15 amino acids. The CDR3 DNA sequence: TGTGCCAGCAGTGAACGGGAGGGGCACACAGATACGCAGTATTTT. This codes for CASSEREGHTDTQYF.

The chain carries TRBV20-1 and TRBJ2-1, with a weak D call TRBD2 (6 bases). This CDR3 region has 15 residues. Trimming left V 0 bases short and J 5 bases short, with 14 bases between. CDR1 and CDR2 from the germline V gene are DFQATT and SNEGSKA (reference sequence). The CDR3 nucleotides are TGCAGTGCTAGAGATAACCGGGAGTTAAACAATGAGCAGTTCTTC. Protein sequence: CSARDNRELNNEQFF.

The chain has TRBV7-9 and TRBJ2-5, with 9 nucleotides matching TRBD2. The CDR3 spans 14 residues. CDR1 is SEHNR and CDR2 is FQNEAQ in the germline V gene (reference sequence). J was trimmed by 5 bases and V by 6 bases; bases with no gene match: 7. The CDR3 region is CASSSGGLWETQYF. The CDR3 region has the DNA TGTGCCAGCAGTAGCGGGGGCCTCTGGGAGACCCAGTACTTC.

This clonotype was seen more than once but under ten times. This chain links TRBV10-3 with TRBJ2-1; a weak D match, TRBD1 (6 bases). V shed 8 bases and J shed 6 bases, with 17 bases lying between them. CDR1 and CDR2 from the germline V gene are ENHRY and SYGVKD. This CDR3 comprises 14 residues. In DNA, the CDR3 is TGTGCCATCTCCGCCCAGGGGACGACCAATGAGCAGTTCTTC. It translates to CAISAQGTTNEQFF.

The chain carries TRBV5-1 and TRBJ2-4; TRBD1 matches 9 bases. Germline CDR1 and CDR2: SGHRS and YFSETQ. V was clipped by 0 bases and J by 7 bases; unmatched bases: 5. This CDR3 comprises 15 residues. CDR3 loop: CASSLGGQGGNIQYF. The CDR3 DNA sequence: TGCGCCAGCAGCTTGGGGGGACAGGGCGGGAACATTCAGTACTTC.

This clonotype has a count of ten or more. The rearrangement joins TRBV7-6 to TRBJ1-1; D uncertain. The CDR3 contains 15 residues. Germline CDR1 SGHVS, CDR2 FNYEAQ. V lost 5 bases, J lost 1 base, and 14 bases lay in between. The CDR3 DNA reads as TGTGCCAGCAGCCGGGTCGGAGGCTCGAACACTGAAGCTTTCTTT. As protein: CASSRVGGSNTEAFF.

The chain employs TRBV10-3 and TRBJ2-5, with 7 nucleotides matching TRBD1. Germline V CDR1 and CDR2: ENHRY, SYGVKD. V lost 0 bases, J lost 9 bases, and 1 base stayed unmatched. CDR3 size: 12 residues. In DNA, the CDR3 is TGTGCCATCAGTGAGTCGGGGACAGCCCAGTACTTC. Protein: CAISESGTAQYF.

This clonotype was counted ten times or more. The V call is TRBV28, the J call TRBJ2-5; D is perhaps TRBD1 or TRBD2 (5 bases each). Trimming removed 2 bases at V and 5 bases at J, with 15 bases between. This CDR3 is 15 amino acids long. CDR1 and CDR2 (germline): MDHEN, SYDVKM. Written as DNA, the CDR3 is TGTGCCAGCAGTTTACCTCGGGGCGTAGGGGAGACCCAGTACTTC. It specifies CASSLPRGVGETQYF.

This clonotype was counted ten times or more. The chain recombines TRBV6-2 or TRBV6-3 with TRBJ2-1; D not resolved. The V gene lost 4 bases and the J gene lost 8 bases, with 6 bases spanning the gap. Germline CDR1 reads MNHEY; CDR2 reads SVGEGT. This CDR3 spans 11 amino acids. CDR3 sequence (DNA): TGTGCCAGCAGTTCGGCCGATGAGCAGTTCTTC. Translation gives CASSSADEQFF.

The chain links TRBV7-6 to TRBJ2-2; TRBD2 matches 9 bases. This CDR3 comprises 14 residues. Losses at the gene ends were 3 bases for V and 7 bases for J; bases not matched to a gene: 3. CDR1 SGHVS and CDR2 FNYEAQ come from the germline V gene. CDR3 sequence: CASSLGTSFGELFF. Here the CDR3 DNA reads TGTGCCAGCAGCTTGGGGACTAGCTTCGGGGAGCTGTTTTTT. Based on the CDR3 plus reference TRBV7-6 and TRBJ2-2, the full variable domain is GAGVSQSPRYKVTKRGQDVALRCDPISGHVSLYWYRQALGQGPEFLTYFNYEAQQDKSGLPNDRFSAERPEGSISTLTIQRTEQRDSAMYRCASSLGTSFGELFFGEGSRLTVL.

This rearrangement joins TRBV20-1 to TRBJ2-4; D is possibly TRBD1 (6 bases). Germline CDR1 DFQATT, CDR2 SNEGSKA (reference sequence). The CDR3 extends over 11 amino acids. Trimming removed 2 bases from V and 16 bases from J, with 15 bases in between. This CDR3 is CSARKDRSLYF. Here the CDR3 DNA reads TGCAGTGCTAGAAAAGACAGGTCCCTCTACTTC.

The V and J genes are TRBV5-4 and TRBJ2-1, with TRBD2 identical over 8 bases. CDR1 and CDR2 (germline): SGHNT, YYREEE (reference sequence). CDR3 length: 16 amino acids. Losses at the gene ends were 4 bases for V and 7 bases for J; bases not matched to a gene: 13. This chain's CDR3 is CASSRRGGQSGNEQFF. In nucleotides, the CDR3 is TGTGCCAGCAGCCGACGCGGGGGGCAGTCGGGAAATGAGCAGTTCTTC.

Many counts were recorded for this clonotype. The V and J genes are TRBV7-9 and TRBJ2-1; 7 nucleotides align to TRBD1. Germline CDR1 reads SEHNR; CDR2 reads FQNEAQ (reference sequence). The CDR3 contains 14 residues. After removal of 5 bases from V and 3 bases from J, the junction contained 4 bases not matched to a gene. Here the CDR3 DNA reads TGTGCCAGCAGCCGACAGGGAATCTACAATGAGCAGTTCTTC. Protein sequence: CASSRQGIYNEQFF.

This clonotype has a handful of counts. The chain is built from TRBV10-3 and TRBJ1-2; D gene unclear. The CDR3 loop spans 14 amino acids. Per the germline V gene, CDR1 is ENHRY and CDR2 is SYGVKD. V lost 4 bases to trimming and J lost 2 bases, with 11 bases between them. CDR3 nucleotides: TGTGCCATCAGTGGGGGAGAGCGGAACTATGGCTACACCTTC. It translates to CAISGGERNYGYTF.

The chain uses TRBV11-2 and TRBJ2-2; 12 bases agree with TRBD2. There are 22 residues in the CDR3. The germline V gene encodes CDR1 SGHAT and CDR2 FQNNGV. V was pared by 5 bases and J by 2 bases, with 21 bases of the junction left unmatched. The CDR3 is CASSRRTTKTLAGGRNTGELFF. DNA of the CDR3: TGTGCCAGCAGCCGCCGAACTACTAAAACACTAGCGGGGGGTCGCAACACCGGGGAGCTGTTTTTT.